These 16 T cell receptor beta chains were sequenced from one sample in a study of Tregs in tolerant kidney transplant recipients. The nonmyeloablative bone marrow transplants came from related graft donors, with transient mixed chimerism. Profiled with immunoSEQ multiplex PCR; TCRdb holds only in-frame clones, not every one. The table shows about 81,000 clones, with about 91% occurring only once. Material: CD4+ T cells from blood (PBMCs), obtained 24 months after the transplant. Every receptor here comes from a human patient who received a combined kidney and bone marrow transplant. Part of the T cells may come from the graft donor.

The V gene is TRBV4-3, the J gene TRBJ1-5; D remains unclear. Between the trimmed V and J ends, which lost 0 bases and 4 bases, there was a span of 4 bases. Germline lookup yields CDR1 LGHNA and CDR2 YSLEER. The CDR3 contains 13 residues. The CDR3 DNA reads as TGCGCCAGCAGCCAAGACCAGAATCAGCCCCAGCATTTT. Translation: CASSQDQNQPQHF.

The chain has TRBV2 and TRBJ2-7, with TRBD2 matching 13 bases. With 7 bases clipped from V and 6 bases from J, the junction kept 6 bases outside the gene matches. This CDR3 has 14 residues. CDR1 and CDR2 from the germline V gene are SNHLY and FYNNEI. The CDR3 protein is CASNGLAGVREQYF. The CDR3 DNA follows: TGTGCCAGCAACGGACTAGCGGGAGTTCGCGAGCAGTACTTC.

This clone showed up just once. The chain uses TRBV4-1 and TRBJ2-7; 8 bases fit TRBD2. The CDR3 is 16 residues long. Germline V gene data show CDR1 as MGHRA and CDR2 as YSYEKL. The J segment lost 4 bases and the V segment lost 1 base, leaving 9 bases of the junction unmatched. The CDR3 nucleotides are TGCGCCAGCAGCCAAGGTTTGTATAGCGGGAAATACGAGCAGTACTTC. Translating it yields CASSQGLYSGKYEQYF.

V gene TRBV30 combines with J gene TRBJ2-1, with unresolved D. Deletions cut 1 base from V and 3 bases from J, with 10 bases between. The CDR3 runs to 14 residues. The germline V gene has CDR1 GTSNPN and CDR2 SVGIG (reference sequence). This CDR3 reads CAWSAGHFYNEQFF. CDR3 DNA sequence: TGTGCCTGGAGTGCCGGTCATTTCTACAATGAGCAGTTCTTC.

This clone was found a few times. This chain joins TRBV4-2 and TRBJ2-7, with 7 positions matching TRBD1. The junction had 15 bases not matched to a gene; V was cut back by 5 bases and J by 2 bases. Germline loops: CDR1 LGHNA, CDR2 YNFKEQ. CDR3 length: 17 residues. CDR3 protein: CASSYLSGQALTYEQYF. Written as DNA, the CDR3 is TGTGCCAGCAGCTACCTATCCGGACAGGCTCTCACCTACGAGCAGTACTTC.

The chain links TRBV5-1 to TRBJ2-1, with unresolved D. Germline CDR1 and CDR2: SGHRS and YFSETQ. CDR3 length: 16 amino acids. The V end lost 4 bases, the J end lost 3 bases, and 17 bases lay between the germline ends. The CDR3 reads CASSGRTETLYNEQFF. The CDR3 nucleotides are TGCGCCAGCAGCGGCCGAACAGAGACCCTCTACAATGAGCAGTTCTTC.

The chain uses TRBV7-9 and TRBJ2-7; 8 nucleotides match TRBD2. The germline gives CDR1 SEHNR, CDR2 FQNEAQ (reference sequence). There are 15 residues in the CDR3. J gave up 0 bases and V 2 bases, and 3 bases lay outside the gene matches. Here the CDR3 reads CASSLIAGHSYEQYF. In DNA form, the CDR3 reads TGTGCCAGCAGCTTAATAGCGGGGCACTCCTACGAGCAGTACTTC.

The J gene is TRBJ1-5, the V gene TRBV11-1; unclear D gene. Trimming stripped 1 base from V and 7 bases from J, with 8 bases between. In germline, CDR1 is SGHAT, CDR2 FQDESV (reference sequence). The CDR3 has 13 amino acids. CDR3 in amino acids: CASSLGLGQPQHF. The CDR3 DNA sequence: TGTGCCAGCAGCTTAGGACTCGGGCAGCCCCAGCATTTT.

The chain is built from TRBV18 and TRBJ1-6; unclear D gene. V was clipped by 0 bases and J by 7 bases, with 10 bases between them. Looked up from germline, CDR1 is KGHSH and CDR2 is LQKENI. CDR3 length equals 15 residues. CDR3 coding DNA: TGTGCCAGCTCACCACCTAGCCTTGGGAATTCACCCCTCCACTTT. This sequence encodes CASSPPSLGNSPLHF.

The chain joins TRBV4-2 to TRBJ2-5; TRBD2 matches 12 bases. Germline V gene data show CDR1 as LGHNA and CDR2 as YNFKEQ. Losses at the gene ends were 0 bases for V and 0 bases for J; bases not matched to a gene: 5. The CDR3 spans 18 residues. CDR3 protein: CASSQDGLAGSYQETQYF. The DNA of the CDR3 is TGTGCCAGCAGCCAAGATGGACTAGCGGGATCGTACCAAGAGACCCAGTACTTC.

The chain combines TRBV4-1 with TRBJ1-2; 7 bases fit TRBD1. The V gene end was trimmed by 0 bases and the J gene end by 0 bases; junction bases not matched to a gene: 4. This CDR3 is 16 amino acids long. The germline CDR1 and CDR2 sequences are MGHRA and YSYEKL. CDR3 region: CASSQDGTVANYGYTF. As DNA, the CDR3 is TGCGCCAGCAGCCAAGATGGGACAGTAGCTAACTATGGCTACACCTTC.

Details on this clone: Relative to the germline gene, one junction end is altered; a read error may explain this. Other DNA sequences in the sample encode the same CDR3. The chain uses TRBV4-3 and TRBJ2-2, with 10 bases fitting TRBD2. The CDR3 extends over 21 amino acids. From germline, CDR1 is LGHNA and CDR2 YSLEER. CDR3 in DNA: TGCGCCAGCAGTCAAGAGAGAACCAGGGGTCAAGCGGGGGGGCTTAAGGGGGAGCTGTTTTTT. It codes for CASSQERTRGQAGGLKGELFF.

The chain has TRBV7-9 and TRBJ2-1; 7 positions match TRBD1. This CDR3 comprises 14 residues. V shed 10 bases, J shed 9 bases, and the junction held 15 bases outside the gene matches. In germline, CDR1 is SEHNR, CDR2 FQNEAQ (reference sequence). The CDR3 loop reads CATALRQGVGEQFF. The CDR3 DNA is TGTGCCACTGCGTTACGACAGGGTGTCGGTGAGCAGTTCTTC.

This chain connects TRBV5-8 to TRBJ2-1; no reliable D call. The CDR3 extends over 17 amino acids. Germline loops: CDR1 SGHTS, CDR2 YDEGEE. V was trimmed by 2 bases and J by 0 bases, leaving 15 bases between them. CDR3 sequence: CASSFRRSTFSYNEQFF. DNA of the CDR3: TGTGCCAGCAGCTTTCGACGGAGTACCTTCTCCTACAATGAGCAGTTCTTC.

CDR3 in DNA: TGTGCCATCAAGGACTCAACTAATGAAAAACTGTTTTTT. As protein: CAIKDSTNEKLFF. V and J are TRBV10-3 and TRBJ1-4; D gene uncertain. V was clipped by 7 bases and J by 0 bases, with 6 bases between them. Germline CDR1 is ENHRY and CDR2 is SYGVKD. This CDR3 comprises 13 residues.

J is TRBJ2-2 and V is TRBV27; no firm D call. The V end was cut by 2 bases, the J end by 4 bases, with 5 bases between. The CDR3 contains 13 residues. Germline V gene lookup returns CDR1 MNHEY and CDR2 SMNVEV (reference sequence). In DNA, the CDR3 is TGTGCCAGCAGTTTAGTCTTCACCGGGGAGCTGTTTTTT. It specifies CASSLVFTGELFF.